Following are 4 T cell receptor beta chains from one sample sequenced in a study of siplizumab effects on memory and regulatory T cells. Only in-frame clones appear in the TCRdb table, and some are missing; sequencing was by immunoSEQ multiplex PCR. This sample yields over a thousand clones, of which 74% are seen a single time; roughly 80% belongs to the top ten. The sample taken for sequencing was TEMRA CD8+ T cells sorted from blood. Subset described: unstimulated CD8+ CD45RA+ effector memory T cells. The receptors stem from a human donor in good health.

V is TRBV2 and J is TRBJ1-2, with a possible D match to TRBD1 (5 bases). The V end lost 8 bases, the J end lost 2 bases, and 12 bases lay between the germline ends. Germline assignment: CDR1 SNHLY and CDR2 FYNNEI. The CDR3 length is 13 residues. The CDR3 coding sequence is TGTGCCAGCGGGGAGGAGGGGAACTATGGCTACACCTTC. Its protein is CASGEEGNYGYTF. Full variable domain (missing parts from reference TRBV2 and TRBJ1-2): EPEVTQTPSHQVTQMGQEVILRCVPISNHLYFYWYRQILGQKVEFLVSFYNNEISEKSEIFDDQFSVERPDGSNFTLKIRSTKLEDSAMYFCASGEEGNYGYTFGSGTRLTVV.

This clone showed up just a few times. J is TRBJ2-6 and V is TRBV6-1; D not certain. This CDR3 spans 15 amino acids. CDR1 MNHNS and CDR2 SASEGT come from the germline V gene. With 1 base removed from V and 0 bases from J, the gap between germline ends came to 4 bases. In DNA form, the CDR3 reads TGTGCCAGCAGTGAAGACAGCTCTGGGGCCAACGTCCTGACTTTC. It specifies CASSEDSSGANVLTF.

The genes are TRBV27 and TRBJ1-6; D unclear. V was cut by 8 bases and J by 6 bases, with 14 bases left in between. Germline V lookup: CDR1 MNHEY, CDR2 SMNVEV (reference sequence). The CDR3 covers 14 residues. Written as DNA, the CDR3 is TGTGCCAGCCGCTACATCGGAGGTAATTCACCCCTCCACTTT. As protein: CASRYIGGNSPLHF.

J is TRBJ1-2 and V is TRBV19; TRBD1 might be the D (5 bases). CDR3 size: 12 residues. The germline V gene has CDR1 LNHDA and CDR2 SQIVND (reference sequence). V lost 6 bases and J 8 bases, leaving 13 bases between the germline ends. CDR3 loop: CASRAGTSGYTF. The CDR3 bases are TGTGCCAGTAGGGCCGGGACTAGCGGCTACACCTTC.